This T cell receptor beta chain was sequenced in a study of OX40 agonist ivuxolimab in advanced cancers. As for the study in general: Ivuxolimab, an antibody that agonizes OX40 (CD134), was administered to the patients. Patients were infused with ivuxolimab every 2 weeks at 0.01 to 10 mg/kg. Under the entry rules, prior anti-PD-1, anti-PD-L1 or anti-CTLA-4 therapy was allowed, and roughly 43% had some.

The V gene's germline CDR1 is SGHVS and CDR2 FNYEAQ. Trimming removed 7 bases from V and 2 bases from J; junction bases left unmatched: 3. The CDR3 spans 13 residues. Here immunoSEQ multiplex PCR was the method, and the copy in TCRdb shows in-frame clones only, minus some. The sample includes more than 20,000 clones, roughly 77% of them seen just once. As for this clone: What it binds is unknown.

Whole-study findings and limits: Clonal expansion was among the lowest in partial responders at 0.1-3.0 mg/kg, especially CD8+.

This clonotype was obtained from an adult with an advanced solid tumor such as melanoma, head and neck, liver or kidney cancer. V gene TRBV7-6 combines with J gene TRBJ2-3; 7 bases are shared with TRBD2. Sequencing was performed on CD4+ or CD8+ T cells sorted from blood, taken in a trial of the OX40 agonist ivuxolimab. The CDR3 bases are TGTGCCAGCACCGGGGGGATCACAGATACGCAGTATTTT. This codes for CASTGGITDTQYF. Supplemented by reference TRBV7-6 and TRBJ2-3, the full variable domain reads GAGVSQSPRYKVTKRGQDVALRCDPISGHVSLYWYRQALGQGPEFLTYFNYEAQQDKSGLPNDRFSAERPEGSISTLTIQRTEQRDSAMYRCASTGGITDTQYFGPGTRLTVL.